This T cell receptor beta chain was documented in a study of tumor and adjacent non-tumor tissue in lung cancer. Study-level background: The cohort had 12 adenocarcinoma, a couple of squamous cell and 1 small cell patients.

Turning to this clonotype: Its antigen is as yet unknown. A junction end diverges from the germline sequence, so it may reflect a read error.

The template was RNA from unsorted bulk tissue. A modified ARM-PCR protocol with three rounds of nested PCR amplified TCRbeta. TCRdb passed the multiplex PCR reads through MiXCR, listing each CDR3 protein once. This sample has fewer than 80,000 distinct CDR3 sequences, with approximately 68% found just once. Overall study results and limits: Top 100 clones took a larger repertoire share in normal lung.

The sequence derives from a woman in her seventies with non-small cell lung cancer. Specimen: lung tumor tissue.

Here the CDR3 reads CSAGDHHTLNEQFF. For the CDR3, the DNA is TGCAGTGCTGGAGACCATCACACCCTAAATGAGCAGTTCTTC. The rearrangement links TRBV20-1 to TRBJ2-1; D ambiguous. The CDR3 is 14 amino acids. Per germline, CDR1 DFQATT and CDR2 SNEGSKA (reference sequence).